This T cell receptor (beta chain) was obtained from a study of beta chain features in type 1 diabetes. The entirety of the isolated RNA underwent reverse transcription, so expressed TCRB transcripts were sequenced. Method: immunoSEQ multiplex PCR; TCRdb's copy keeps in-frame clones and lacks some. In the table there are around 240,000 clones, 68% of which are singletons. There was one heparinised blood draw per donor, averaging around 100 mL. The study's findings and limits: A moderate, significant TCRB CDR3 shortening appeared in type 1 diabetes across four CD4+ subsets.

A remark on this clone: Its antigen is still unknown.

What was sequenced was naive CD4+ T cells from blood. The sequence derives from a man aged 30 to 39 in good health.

The CDR3 region is CASRAGTGFRDTQYF. CDR3 DNA: TGTGCCAGCAGGGCCGGGACAGGGTTTAGAGATACGCAGTATTTT. The chain couples TRBV14 to TRBJ2-3, with 9 bases that match TRBD1. The CDR3 loop spans 15 amino acids. Germline values: CDR1 SGHDN, CDR2 FVKESK. Unmatched junction bases numbered 9, after V lost 6 bases and J lost 5 bases.